This TCR beta chain was retrieved from a study of identical twins. TCRdb recomputed calls from the 5' RACE reads with MiXCR, one row per CDR3 protein. The table shows approximately 280,000 distinct CDR3 sequences, with under 9% occurring only once. Trimming removed 4 bases from V and 0 bases from J; junction bases left unmatched: 3. CDR1 is MNHEY, CDR2 SVGAGI, per germline. The CDR3 contains 16 residues. This clonotype was counted only a few times. The same specimen was also included in a second study, on yellow fever vaccine responses in identical twins.

This TCR was sampled from a woman younger than 30 in good health. V is TRBV6-5 and J is TRBJ2-1; TRBD2 aligns across 10 bases. Sequencing input: memory (CD45RO+) T cells sorted from blood. The CDR3 nucleotides read TGTGCCAGCAGTTCATTAGCGGGGGGCTCCTACAATGAGCAGTTCTTC. This sequence encodes CASSSLAGGSYNEQFF.